These 18 T cell receptor beta chains were sequenced from one sample in a study of cytomegalovirus exposure and HLA in healthy donors. Use of 60 Vbeta and 13 Jbeta primers characterized the PCR. TCRdb's copy holds only in-frame clones and misses some; the assay was immunoSEQ multiplex PCR. The table includes some 65,000 clones, over 60% detected once. The sequencing sample was made of PBMCs. Source of these receptors: a man aged 50 or older in good health and CMV-seropositive.

V gene TRBV27 combines with J gene TRBJ2-7; maybe TRBD2 (6 bases). Trimming removed 1 base at V and 1 base at J, with 14 bases between. CDR1 MNHEY and CDR2 SMNVEV come from the germline V gene (reference sequence). This CDR3 spans 16 amino acids. The DNA for the CDR3 is TGTGCCAGCAGTTTATACGGGAGATATGGGTCCTACGAGCAGTACTTC. Protein product: CASSLYGRYGSYEQYF.

The rearrangement links TRBV27 to TRBJ1-1; the match to TRBD1 covers 7 bases. This CDR3 region has 12 residues. Germline V lookup: CDR1 MNHEY, CDR2 SMNVEV (reference sequence). Trimming cost V 6 bases and J 8 bases; bases outside gene matches: 6. The CDR3 region is CASRDWTGEAFF. In DNA, the CDR3 is TGTGCCAGCAGGGATTGGACAGGAGAAGCTTTCTTT.

The CDR3 reads CASSIPRDEQFF. As DNA, the CDR3 is TGTGCCAGTAGTATTCCCCGCGATGAGCAGTTCTTC. The genes are TRBV19 and TRBJ2-1; D unresolved. The CDR3 consists of 12 residues. Trimming took 3 bases from V and 8 from J, leaving 8 bases between them. Germline loops: CDR1 LNHDA, CDR2 SQIVND (reference sequence).

The V gene is TRBV13, the J gene TRBJ2-7, with D unresolved. The CDR3 spans 13 residues. Looked up from germline, CDR1 is PRHDT and CDR2 is FYEKMQ (reference sequence). V shed 5 bases and J shed 4 bases, with 12 bases lying between them. The CDR3 DNA reads as TGTGCCAGCAGCCGCGGTAACTTATACGAGCAGTACTTC. Its protein is CASSRGNLYEQYF.

The gene calls are TRBV7-2 and TRBJ2-1, with a weak D call TRBD1 (5 bases). From germline, CDR1 is SGHTA and CDR2 FQGNSA. There are 15 residues in the CDR3. Trimming cost V 0 bases and J 7 bases, with 13 bases left between them. The CDR3: CASSLAHHPGNEQFF. The CDR3 nucleotides are TGTGCCAGCAGCTTAGCTCACCACCCAGGGAATGAGCAGTTCTTC.

The table lists this clone with a few counts. The chain links TRBV4-1 to TRBJ1-1; tentatively, D is TRBD1 (5 bases). The germline V and J ends were trimmed by 0 bases and 4 bases, with 18 bases remaining between them. CDR3 length: 17 amino acids. Germline loops: CDR1 MGHRA, CDR2 YSYEKL. For the CDR3, the DNA is TGCGCCAGCAGCCAAGATACCGCCGGGCCCGGGGGCACTGAAGCTTTCTTT. It encodes CASSQDTAGPGGTEAFF.

CDR3: CASSGPLDPMGPFVADTQYF. The CDR3 DNA reads as TGTGCCAGCAGTGGCCCGTTGGACCCTATGGGGCCATTCGTGGCAGATACGCAGTATTTT. The V call is TRBV6-1, the J call TRBJ2-3, with D tentatively TRBD1 (5 bases). This CDR3 is built from 20 residues. Germline V gene lookup returns CDR1 MNHNS and CDR2 SASEGT. The V and J ends lost 4 bases and 4 bases respectively, with 30 bases between them.

V is TRBV7-3 and J is TRBJ1-1; D remains unclear. The V and J ends lost 4 bases and 3 bases respectively, with 9 bases between them. This CDR3 region has 13 residues. Germline CDR1 SGHTA, CDR2 FQGTGA. CDR3 nucleotide sequence: TGTGCCAGCAGCTCCTCGCGGGACACTGAAGCTTTCTTT. Translation: CASSSSRDTEAFF.

The V and J genes are TRBV9 and TRBJ1-1; TRBD1 might be the D (5 bases). Trimming took off 0 bases at V and 0 bases at J, with 9 bases between the two ends. The CDR3 runs 15 residues. Germline CDR1 and CDR2: SGDLS and YYNGEE. Here the CDR3 DNA reads TGTGCCAGCAGCGTAGGTTTAGGGGTGAACACTGAAGCTTTCTTT. This translates into CASSVGLGVNTEAFF.

This chain connects TRBV11-2 to TRBJ2-7, with a tentative D call TRBD2 (6 bases). V was clipped by 4 bases and J by 4 bases, with 14 bases between them. CDR3 length: 14 residues. Germline V CDR1 and CDR2: SGHAT, FQNNGV. As DNA, the CDR3 is TGTGCCAGCAGCTCTCCCCGAGGGAGGTACGAGCAGTACTTC. This encodes CASSSPRGRYEQYF.

The rearrangement joins TRBV6-5 to TRBJ2-1; TRBD2 matches 10 bases. The germline CDR1 and CDR2 sequences are MNHEY and SVGAGI. The junction had 7 bases not matched to a gene; V was cut back by 6 bases and J by 5 bases. The CDR3 extends over 15 amino acids. CDR3 region: CASRDLAGAHNEQFF. Here the CDR3 DNA reads TGTGCCAGCAGAGATCTAGCGGGGGCGCACAATGAGCAGTTCTTC.

The V call is TRBV7-6, the J call TRBJ2-7; TRBD2 agrees at 9 bases. Germline CDR1 reads SGHVS; CDR2 reads FNYEAQ. This CDR3 contains 18 residues. J lost 3 bases, V lost 1 base, and 13 bases had no gene match. DNA of the CDR3: TGTGCCAGCAGCTTAGTCGCCCAGGGGTCAGCGGGAGGCTACGAGCAGTACTTC. Translating gives CASSLVAQGSAGGYEQYF.

This chain connects TRBV19 to TRBJ2-3; TRBD2 aligns across 7 bases. J lost 1 base, V lost 5 bases, and 6 bases had no gene match. The V gene's germline CDR1 is LNHDA and CDR2 SQIVND (reference sequence). There are 15 residues in the CDR3. The CDR3 spells CASSPGAGGTDTQYF. CDR3 nucleotide sequence: TGTGCCAGTAGTCCCGGTGCGGGAGGCACAGATACGCAGTATTTT.

The chain combines TRBV10-3 with TRBJ2-7; D might be TRBD1 (6 bases). V lost 9 bases and J 3 bases, leaving 21 bases between the germline ends. The CDR3 runs to 15 residues. Per germline, CDR1 ENHRY and CDR2 SYGVKD. The CDR3 bases are TGTGCCATAAGGGGAAAACAGGGAACTGGCTACGAGCAGTACTTC. Amino acid sequence: CAIRGKQGTGYEQYF.

This clone was seen more than once but under ten times. The J gene is TRBJ2-3, the V gene TRBV5-1; 15 nucleotides agree with TRBD2. The CDR3 is 18 residues long. In germline, CDR1 is SGHRS, CDR2 YFSETQ. J was trimmed by 1 base and V by 0 bases; bases with no gene match: 3. CDR3 protein: CASSLGGLAGGGTDTQYF. CDR3 bases: TGCGCCAGCAGCTTGGGGGGACTAGCGGGAGGCGGCACAGATACGCAGTATTTT.

The J gene is TRBJ2-2, the V gene TRBV11-2, with a possible D match to TRBD1 (6 bases). Germline V gene sequence: CDR1 SGHAT, CDR2 FQNNGV. The CDR3 has 14 residues. Trimming pared 5 bases from V and 7 bases from J, leaving 14 bases between. The CDR3 loop is CASSLQGTVGELFF. CDR3 nucleotides: TGTGCCAGCAGCCTCCAGGGGACGGTCGGGGAGCTGTTTTTT.

The chain recombines TRBV5-4 with TRBJ2-1; TRBD2 aligns across 14 bases. Germline V lookup: CDR1 SGHNT, CDR2 YYREEE (reference sequence). This CDR3 contains 18 residues. The ends lost 5 bases at V and 7 bases at J; junction bases unmatched: 14. The CDR3 DNA follows: TGTGCCAGCAGACCCGGGACTAGCGGGGGTACGGTGGGGAATGAGCAGTTCTTC. This translates into CASRPGTSGGTVGNEQFF.

With regard to this clone: The same CDR3 is also encoded by other DNA sequences in this sample. The CDR3 coding sequence is TGTGCCAGCAGCTCGGGTTACAATCAGCCCCAGCATTTT. The encoded protein is CASSSGYNQPQHF. The J gene is TRBJ1-5, the V gene TRBV27, with D unclear. This CDR3 contains 13 residues. The V end was cut by 6 bases, the J end by 3 bases, with 9 bases between. The germline gives CDR1 MNHEY, CDR2 SMNVEV (reference sequence).